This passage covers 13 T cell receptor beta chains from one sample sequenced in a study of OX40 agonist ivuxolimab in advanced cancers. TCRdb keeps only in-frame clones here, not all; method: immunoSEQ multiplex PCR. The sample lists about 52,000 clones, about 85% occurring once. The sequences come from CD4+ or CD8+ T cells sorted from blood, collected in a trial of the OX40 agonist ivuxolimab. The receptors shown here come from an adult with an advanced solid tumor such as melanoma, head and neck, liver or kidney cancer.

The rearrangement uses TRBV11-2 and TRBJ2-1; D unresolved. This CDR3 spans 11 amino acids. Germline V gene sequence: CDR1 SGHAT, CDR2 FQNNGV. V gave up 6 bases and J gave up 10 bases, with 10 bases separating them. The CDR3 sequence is CASRDYLEQFF. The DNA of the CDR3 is TGTGCCAGCAGAGATTATCTCGAGCAGTTCTTC.

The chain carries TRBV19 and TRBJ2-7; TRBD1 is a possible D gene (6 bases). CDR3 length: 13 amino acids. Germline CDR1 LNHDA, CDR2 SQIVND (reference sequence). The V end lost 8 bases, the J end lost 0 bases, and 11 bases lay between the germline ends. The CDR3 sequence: CASGPDSSYEQYF. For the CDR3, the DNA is TGTGCCAGTGGCCCGGACAGCTCCTACGAGCAGTACTTC.

In nucleotides, the CDR3 is TGTGCCAGCAGCTCTCCGGGGGCCGTAGGGACTGAAGCTTTCTTT. Its protein is CASSSPGAVGTEAFF. The chain has TRBV7-9 and TRBJ1-1; D is possibly TRBD1 (6 bases). The germline V gene encodes CDR1 SEHNR and CDR2 FQNEAQ (reference sequence). V was clipped by 4 bases and J by 5 bases, with 17 bases between them. This CDR3 is 15 amino acids long.

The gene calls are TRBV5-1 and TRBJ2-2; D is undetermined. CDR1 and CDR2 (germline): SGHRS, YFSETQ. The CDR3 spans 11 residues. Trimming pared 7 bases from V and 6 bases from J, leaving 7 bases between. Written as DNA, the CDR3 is TGCGCCAGCCTGGCGTCCGGGGAGCTGTTTTTT. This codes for CASLASGELFF.

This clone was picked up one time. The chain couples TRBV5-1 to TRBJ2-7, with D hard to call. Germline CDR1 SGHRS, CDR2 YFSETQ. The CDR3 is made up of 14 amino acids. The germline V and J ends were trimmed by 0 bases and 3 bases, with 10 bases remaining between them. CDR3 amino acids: CASSLGYADYEQYF. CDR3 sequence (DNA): TGCGCCAGCAGCTTGGGGTACGCAGACTACGAGCAGTACTTC.

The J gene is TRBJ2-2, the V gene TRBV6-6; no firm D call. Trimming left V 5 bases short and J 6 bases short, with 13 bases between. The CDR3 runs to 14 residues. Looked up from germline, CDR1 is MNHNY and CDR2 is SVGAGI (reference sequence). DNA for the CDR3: TGTGCCAGCAGTGCCAACGACGTCCCCGGGGAGCTGTTTTTT. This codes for CASSANDVPGELFF.

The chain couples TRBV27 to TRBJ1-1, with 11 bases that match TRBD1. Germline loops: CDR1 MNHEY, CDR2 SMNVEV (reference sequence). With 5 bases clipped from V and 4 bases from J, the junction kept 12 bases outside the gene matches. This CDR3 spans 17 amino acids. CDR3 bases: TGTGCCAGCAGTCCATCCCGGGACAGGGGGTTGAGCACTGAAGCTTTCTTT. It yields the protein CASSPSRDRGLSTEAFF.

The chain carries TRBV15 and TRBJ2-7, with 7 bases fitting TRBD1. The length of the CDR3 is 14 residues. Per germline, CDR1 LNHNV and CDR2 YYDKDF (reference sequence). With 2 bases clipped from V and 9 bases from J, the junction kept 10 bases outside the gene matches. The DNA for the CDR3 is TGTGCCACCAGCAGATTATCCGGGACAGCGGCGCAGTACTTC. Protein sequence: CATSRLSGTAAQYF.

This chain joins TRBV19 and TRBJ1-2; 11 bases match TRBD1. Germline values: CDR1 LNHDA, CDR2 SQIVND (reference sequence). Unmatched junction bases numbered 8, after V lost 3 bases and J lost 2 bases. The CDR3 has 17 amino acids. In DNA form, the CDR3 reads TGTGCCAGTAGTATTCGGACAGGGGGCGGATTCAACTATGGCTACACCTTC. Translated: CASSIRTGGGFNYGYTF.

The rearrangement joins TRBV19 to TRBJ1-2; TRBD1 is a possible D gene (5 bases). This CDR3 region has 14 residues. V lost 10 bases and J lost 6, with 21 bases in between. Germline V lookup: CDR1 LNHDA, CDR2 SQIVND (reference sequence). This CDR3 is CATPLGPTLNGYTF. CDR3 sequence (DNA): TGTGCCACACCGTTGGGGCCCACCCTGAATGGCTACACCTTC. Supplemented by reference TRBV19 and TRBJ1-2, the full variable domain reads DGGITQSPKYLFRKEGQNVTLSCEQNLNHDAMYWYRQDPGQGLRLIYYSQIVNDFQKGDIAEGYSVSREKKESFPLTVTSAQKNPTAFYLCATPLGPTLNGYTFGSGTRLTVV.

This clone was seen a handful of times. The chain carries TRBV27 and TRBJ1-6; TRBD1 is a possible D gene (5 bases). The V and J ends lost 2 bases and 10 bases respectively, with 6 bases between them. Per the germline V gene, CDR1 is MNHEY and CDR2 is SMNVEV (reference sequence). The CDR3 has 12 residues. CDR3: CASSLGGSPLHF. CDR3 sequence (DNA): TGTGCCAGCAGTTTAGGGGGATCACCCCTCCACTTT.

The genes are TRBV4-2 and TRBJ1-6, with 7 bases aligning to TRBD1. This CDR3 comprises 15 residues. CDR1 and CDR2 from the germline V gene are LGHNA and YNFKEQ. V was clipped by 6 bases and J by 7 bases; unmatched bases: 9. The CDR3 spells CASRTGQAENSPLHF. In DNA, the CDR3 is TGTGCCAGCAGGACCGGACAGGCGGAGAATTCACCCCTCCACTTT.

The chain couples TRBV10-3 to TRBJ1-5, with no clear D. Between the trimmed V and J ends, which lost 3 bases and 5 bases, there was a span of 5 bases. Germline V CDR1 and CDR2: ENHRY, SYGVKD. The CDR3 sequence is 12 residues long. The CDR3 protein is CAISDGDQPQHF. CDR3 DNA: TGTGCCATCAGTGACGGAGATCAGCCCCAGCATTTT.